The clone carrying this T cell receptor (beta chain) has just one count. What it binds is not known. Over chemoradiotherapy, repertoires were sampled more than once. The data were taken from a study of chemoradiotherapy in HPV16-positive cancers. Points from the study as a whole: Better recurrence-free survival went with HPV-responsive T-cell expansion in HPV16-positive patients. Non-HPV-specific T cells did not expand in tumors during treatment, whereas candidate HPV-specific clones and E7-related motifs did. The functional HPV-specific definition rests on just a couple of HPV16-positive patients.

Produced via immunoSEQ multiplex PCR; TCRdb's table is partial and in-frame only. The sample has fewer than 25,000 clones, approximately 90% seen once. Source: blood, taken from a patient who underwent chemoradiotherapy. The clonotype originates from a human donor with HPV-associated anogenital cancer.

The CDR3, as DNA: TGCGCCAGCAGCTCAGGATGGTTGCACGGCTACACCTTC. As protein: CASSSGWLHGYTF. V is TRBV10-1 and J is TRBJ1-2, with unresolved D. This CDR3 region has 13 residues. V was cut by 6 bases and J by 8 bases, with 16 bases left in between. CDR1 WNHNN and CDR2 SYGVQD come from the germline V gene (reference sequence).